This entry concerns a single T cell receptor beta chain. This entry belongs to a study of blood T cells in healthy people across ages. For the second PCR, which ran for about 7 to 12 cycles, a sample-barcoded 5' primer and a J-beta primer mix were used. TCRdb reanalysed the 5' RACE reads using MiXCR and keeps one entry per CDR3 protein. The sample gives hundreds of thousands of distinct CDR3 sequences, 62% of which show up once; about 27% is in the top ten. Losses at the gene ends were 3 bases for V and 6 bases for J; bases not matched to a gene: 9. The CDR3 has 14 residues. CDR1 and CDR2 (germline): DFQATT, SNEGSKA (reference sequence).

V is TRBV20-1 and J is TRBJ2-3; 7 positions match TRBD1. The receptor was isolated from a man in his thirties or forties in good health. The sample taken for sequencing was blood. The CDR3: CSARGPTGLDTQYF. The DNA of the CDR3 is TGCAGTGCTAGGGGGCCGACAGGGTTGGATACGCAGTATTTT.